The 28 T cell receptor beta chains reported below all come from one sample, sequenced in a study of T cells in Graves' hyperthyroidism and ophthalmopathy. RNA transcripts were the template for amplifying TCR beta CDR3 regions. Carried out on the TCR CDR3, a first-round RT-PCR used the HTBI primer set. Via MiXCR, TCRdb re-called the multiplex PCR reads, giving one row per CDR3 protein. The table shows around 500,000 distinct CDR3 sequences, with around 15% occurring only once. Sequenced material: blood. The receptor set was obtained from a woman in her 40s with Graves' hyperthyroidism.

This clonotype was seen repeatedly, ten times or more. This chain links TRBV5-1 with TRBJ1-1; the D is unclear. Trimming stripped 3 bases from V and 3 bases from J, with 12 bases between. The length of the CDR3 is 14 residues. Germline CDR1 is SGHRS and CDR2 is YFSETQ. CDR3 bases: TGCGCCAGCAGCTCCCCACGGGGAGACACTGAAGCTTTCTTT. Translation gives CASSSPRGDTEAFF.

The sample holds many counts of this clonotype. The rearrangement joins TRBV20-1 to TRBJ2-1, with TRBD2 identical over 11 bases. V was pared by 6 bases and J by 8 bases, with 15 bases of the junction left unmatched. Germline V gene lookup returns CDR1 DFQATT and CDR2 SNEGSKA (reference sequence). The CDR3 consists of 16 residues. Here the CDR3 DNA reads TGCAGTGCAAGGATAGAGACTAGCGGGATCCTGGATGAGCAGTTCTTC. Amino acid sequence: CSARIETSGILDEQFF.

On this clonotype: This sequence may be a read error, since a much larger clone differs from it by one base. The chain carries TRBV6-1 and TRBJ2-1, with TRBD1 identical over 7 bases. The J call is doubtful: the DNA matches TRBJ2-7 better. The CDR3 loop spans 16 amino acids. Germline loops: CDR1 MNHNS, CDR2 SASEGT. CDR3 nucleotide sequence: TGTGCCAGCAGGCGTGAACCGGGACAGATCTACAATGAGCAGTACTTC. Residues: CASRREPGQIYNEQYF.

This clonotype was detected ten times or more. V gene TRBV28 combines with J gene TRBJ1-1, with 9 positions matching TRBD1. Looked up from germline, CDR1 is MDHEN and CDR2 is SYDVKM. The ends lost 2 bases at V and 0 bases at J; junction bases unmatched: 4. CDR3 length equals 16 residues. Written as DNA, the CDR3 is TGTGCCAGCAGTTTAGGGACAGGGCCCGTGAACACTGAAGCTTTCTTT. Encoded protein: CASSLGTGPVNTEAFF. The full variable domain, completed using reference TRBV28 and TRBJ1-1, is DVKVTQSSRYLVKRTGEKVFLECVQDMDHENMFWYRQDPGLGLRLIYFSYDVKMKEKGDIPEGYSVSREKKERFSLILESASTNQTSMYLCASSLGTGPVNTEAFFGQGTRLTVV.

Ten or more counts support this clonotype. The chain is built from TRBV3-1 and TRBJ1-6, with D hard to call. The CDR3 extends over 15 amino acids. The V end lost 0 bases, the J end lost 9 bases, and 12 bases lay between the germline ends. The germline CDR1 and CDR2 sequences are LGHDT and YNNKEL (reference sequence). The CDR3 DNA sequence: TGTGCCAGCAGCCAAGAAAACAGTTATCCTTCACCCCTCCACTTT. As protein: CASSQENSYPSPLHF.

This clonotype showed up many times. V is TRBV7-9 and J is TRBJ2-1; 8 bases align to TRBD2. J lost 7 bases, V lost 0 bases, and 11 bases had no gene match. Germline loops: CDR1 SEHNR, CDR2 FQNEAQ (reference sequence). The CDR3 loop spans 17 amino acids. CDR3 region: CASSLAKEAGARNEQFF. CDR3 nucleotides: TGTGCCAGCAGCTTAGCGAAGGAAGCGGGAGCGAGGAATGAGCAGTTCTTC.

This clonotype appeared many times. J is TRBJ1-2 and V is TRBV3-1; the match to TRBD1 covers 9 bases. The CDR3 is made up of 14 amino acids. After removal of 0 bases from V and 14 bases from J, the junction contained 10 bases not matched to a gene. CDR1 LGHDT and CDR2 YNNKEL come from the germline V gene (reference sequence). The CDR3 sequence: CASSQDVGQGFNTF. In DNA form, the CDR3 reads TGTGCCAGCAGCCAAGATGTGGGACAGGGATTTAATACCTTC.

This chain connects TRBV7-2 to TRBJ2-1; TRBD2 aligns across 14 bases. The CDR3 covers 15 residues. Germline CDR1 SGHTA, CDR2 FQGNSA. The V gene end was trimmed by 5 bases and the J gene end by 15 bases; junction bases not matched to a gene: 12. Here the CDR3 reads CASSPGLAGVNYLFF. CDR3 DNA sequence: TGTGCCAGCAGCCCGGGACTAGCGGGAGTTAATTACCTGTTCTTC.

This clonotype appeared a few times. This sequence joins TRBV10-1 and TRBJ1-3; 8 bases agree with TRBD1. Germline V gene data show CDR1 as WNHNN and CDR2 as SYGVQD (reference sequence). Trimming at V came to 4 bases and at J to 0 bases, leaving 8 bases not matched to a gene. This CDR3 spans 17 amino acids. The CDR3 bases are TGCGCCAGCAGTGCGGGACAGGAAGACTTCTCTGGAAACACCATATATTTT. It yields the protein CASSAGQEDFSGNTIYF.

Remarks on this clonotype: A single base separates this from a much larger clone, so it may be a read error. The rearrangement links TRBV5-5 to TRBJ1-2; a possible D gene is TRBD1 (5 bases). The CDR3 is 14 amino acids. Germline lookup yields CDR1 SGHKS and CDR2 YYEKEE (reference sequence). The CDR3 sequence is CVSQGWGLGDGYTF. CDR3 nucleotides: TGTGTCAGCCAGGGTTGGGGACTGGGGGATGGCTACACCTTC.

This clonotype was detected only a few times. A much larger clone differs by one base, so this may be a read error. V is TRBV7-9 and J is TRBJ2-1, with 7 nucleotides matching TRBD2. This CDR3 comprises 18 residues. Germline V gene data show CDR1 as SEHNR and CDR2 as FQNEAQ (reference sequence). Here the CDR3 reads CASSPLGLAVLRGNERFF. CDR3 sequence (DNA): TGTGCCAGCAGCCCACTGGGGCTAGCGGTTTTAAGGGGAAATGAGCGGTTCTTC.

This clonotype was detected only a few times. V gene TRBV10-3 combines with J gene TRBJ2-1; 9 bases line up with TRBD2. The CDR3 totals 15 residues. Per germline, CDR1 ENHRY and CDR2 SYGVKD. V shed 2 bases, J shed 4 bases, and the junction held 3 bases outside the gene matches. The CDR3 nucleotides are TGTGCCATCAGTGAGGGGACTAGCAGTTACAATGAGCAGTTCTTC. It codes for CAISEGTSSYNEQFF.

This clonotype came up many times. The J gene is TRBJ2-5, the V gene TRBV27; tentative D call: TRBD1 (5 bases). The CDR3 totals 14 residues. Germline V gene sequence: CDR1 MNHEY, CDR2 SMNVEV (reference sequence). Trimming removed 6 bases from V and 1 base from J, with 12 bases in between. The CDR3 loop is CASSRVGRQETQYF. The CDR3 DNA sequence: TGTGCCAGCAGCCGTGTGGGGCGCCAAGAGACCCAGTACTTC.

J is TRBJ1-5 and V is TRBV28, with a possible D match to TRBD1 (6 bases). Trimming left V 6 bases short and J 5 bases short, with 11 bases between. CDR1 and CDR2 (germline): MDHEN, SYDVKM. CDR3 length: 13 residues. The CDR3 nucleotides are TGTGCCAGCAGCGAAAACAGGGATCAGCCCCAGCATTTT. It translates to CASSENRDQPQHF.

The table lists this clonotype with many counts. The chain uses TRBV28 and TRBJ2-4, with a weak D call TRBD2 (7 bases). Germline V gene data show CDR1 as MDHEN and CDR2 as SYDVKM. V lost 5 bases, J lost 1 base, and 12 bases lay in between. The CDR3 contains 15 residues. For the CDR3, the DNA is TGTGCCAGCAGTGTAGGGGGGGGTGCCAAAAACATTCAGTACTTC. Translation gives CASSVGGGAKNIQYF.

This clonotype has a count of ten or more. V is TRBV27 and J is TRBJ2-5; D gene ambiguous. V was cut by 4 bases and J by 2 bases, with 8 bases left in between. Looked up from germline, CDR1 is MNHEY and CDR2 is SMNVEV (reference sequence). The CDR3 is 13 amino acids. CDR3: CASSSTQQETQYF. DNA of the CDR3: TGTGCCAGCAGTTCGACACAACAAGAGACCCAGTACTTC.

The chain combines TRBV28 with TRBJ1-1; 8 bases map to TRBD1. Germline-derived CDR1 and CDR2 are MDHEN and SYDVKM. Trimming cost V 5 bases and J 4 bases; bases outside gene matches: 9. The CDR3 is 15 amino acids. The CDR3 protein is CASSPEDRGGTEAFF. The DNA for the CDR3 is TGTGCCAGCAGTCCAGAAGACAGGGGTGGCACTGAAGCTTTCTTT. Filled out from reference TRBV28 and TRBJ1-1, the complete variable domain reads DVKVTQSSRYLVKRTGEKVFLECVQDMDHENMFWYRQDPGLGLRLIYFSYDVKMKEKGDIPEGYSVSREKKERFSLILESASTNQTSMYLCASSPEDRGGTEAFFGQGTRLTVV.

This clonotype was picked up many times. The rearrangement joins TRBV5-1 to TRBJ2-1; possibly TRBD1 or TRBD2 for D (6 bases each). The V end lost 2 bases, the J end lost 6 bases, and 12 bases lay between the germline ends. This CDR3 region has 14 residues. The germline V gene has CDR1 SGHRS and CDR2 YFSETQ. The CDR3 protein is CASSLGGLGNEQFF. As DNA, the CDR3 is TGCGCCAGCAGCTTAGGGGGGCTAGGCAATGAGCAGTTCTTC.

This clonotype occurred many times. J is TRBJ2-3 and V is TRBV12-3 or TRBV12-4; 9 nucleotides align to TRBD1. J was trimmed by 0 bases and V by 3 bases; bases with no gene match: 1. This CDR3 comprises 15 residues. The CDR3: CASSFGQGSTDTQYF. DNA for the CDR3: TGTGCCAGCAGTTTCGGACAGGGGAGCACAGATACGCAGTATTTT.

This clonotype was picked up a small number of times. The chain couples TRBV6-5 to TRBJ2-1, with a weak D call TRBD2 (5 bases). CDR3 length: 16 amino acids. The V gene's germline CDR1 is MNHEY and CDR2 SVGAGI. The V gene lost 2 bases and the J gene lost 0 bases, with 11 bases spanning the gap. Written as DNA, the CDR3 is TGTGCCAGCAGTTACGACCTAGCCGTCTCCTACAATGAGCAGTTCTTC. This translates into CASSYDLAVSYNEQFF.

This clonotype was counted a few times. V gene TRBV4-1 combines with J gene TRBJ1-1, with D unresolved. Per germline, CDR1 MGHRA and CDR2 YSYEKL. This CDR3 comprises 15 residues. Trimming took 0 bases from V and 0 from J, leaving 8 bases between them. This chain's CDR3 is CASSQERQVNTEAFF. CDR3 nucleotides: TGCGCCAGCAGCCAAGAGCGGCAGGTGAACACTGAAGCTTTCTTT.

This clonotype was found a few times. The chain employs TRBV5-1 and TRBJ1-4, with a weak D call TRBD1 (6 bases). The germline V and J ends were trimmed by 0 bases and 8 bases, with 8 bases remaining between them. Germline assignment: CDR1 SGHRS and CDR2 YFSETQ. This CDR3 has 13 residues. The CDR3 spells CASSLGRGEKLFF. DNA for the CDR3: TGCGCCAGCAGCTTGGGCAGGGGAGAAAAACTGTTTTTT.

This clonotype has a handful of counts. The chain carries TRBV29-1 and TRBJ2-5; 7 bases are shared with TRBD1. The V and J ends lost 7 bases and 6 bases, in that order; junction bases with no gene match: 11. The CDR3 sequence is 13 residues long. Germline CDR1 is SQVTM and CDR2 is ANQGSEA. The CDR3 is CSGDRVGRKTQYF. Here the CDR3 DNA reads TGCAGCGGCGACAGGGTCGGTCGAAAGACCCAGTACTTC.

This clonotype was observed many times. V usage is TRBV7-8 and J usage is TRBJ2-5; 10 nucleotides agree with TRBD1. The CDR3 is 16 amino acids. Trimming cost V 1 base and J 4 bases; bases outside gene matches: 6. The V gene's germline CDR1 is SGHVS and CDR2 FQNEAQ. CDR3: CASSLGGQGFRETQYF. The CDR3 DNA reads as TGTGCCAGCAGCTTAGGGGGACAGGGGTTTCGAGAGACCCAGTACTTC.

This clonotype was observed a handful of times. The chain employs TRBV4-1 and TRBJ1-2; D call uncertain. Per the germline V gene, CDR1 is MGHRA and CDR2 is YSYEKL. The CDR3 extends over 17 amino acids. V gave up 3 bases and J gave up 1 base, with 18 bases separating them. CDR3 sequence: CASSHHGAELGNYGYTF. The DNA for the CDR3 is TGCGCCAGCAGCCACCATGGAGCAGAATTGGGTAACTATGGCTACACCTTC.

This clonotype was seen repeatedly, ten times or more. This rearrangement joins TRBV3-1 to TRBJ1-5; TRBD1 aligns across 8 bases. V was pared by 1 base and J by 4 bases, with 12 bases of the junction left unmatched. Germline assignment: CDR1 LGHDT and CDR2 YNNKEL (reference sequence). The CDR3 has 18 residues. In nucleotides, the CDR3 is TGTGCCAGCAGCCAAGGCGGACAGGGAAGGTGGTCAAATCAGCCCCAGCATTTT. It translates to CASSQGGQGRWSNQPQHF. Complete variable domain (other parts from reference TRBV3-1 and TRBJ1-5): DTAVSQTPKYLVTQMGNDKSIKCEQNLGHDTMYWYKQDSKKFLKIMFSYNNKELIINETVPNRFSPKSPDKAHLNLHINSLELGDSAVYFCASSQGGQGRWSNQPQHFGDGTRLSIL.

This clonotype was recorded at least ten times. The chain couples TRBV5-1 to TRBJ1-1; D possibly corresponds to TRBD1 (6 bases). CDR3 size: 14 residues. V gave up 0 bases and J gave up 1 base, with 7 bases separating them. Per germline, CDR1 SGHRS and CDR2 YFSETQ. CDR3: CASSLADRNTEAFF. The CDR3 bases are TGCGCCAGCAGCTTGGCGGACAGGAACACTGAAGCTTTCTTT. The whole variable domain, filled in from reference TRBV5-1 and TRBJ1-1, reads KAGVTQTPRYLIKTRGQQVTLSCSPISGHRSVSWYQQTPGQGLQFLFEYFSETQRNKGNFPGRFSGRQFSNSRSEMNVSTLELGDSALYLCASSLADRNTEAFFGQGTRLTVV.

V and J are TRBV5-4 and TRBJ2-5; TRBD1 agrees at 7 bases. The CDR3 is made up of 15 amino acids. In germline, CDR1 is SGHNT, CDR2 YYREEE (reference sequence). J was trimmed by 5 bases and V by 1 base; bases with no gene match: 8. The CDR3 nucleotides read TGTGCCAGCAGCTTGTCGACAGGGTACCGGGAGACCCAGTACTTC. Its protein product is CASSLSTGYRETQYF.